The clone carrying this TCR beta chain was counted a few times. Antigen unknown. Every donor gave approximately 10 milliliters of peripheral blood. These data originate in a study of blood T cells in healthy people across ages. Turning to the study itself: About one barcoded beta molecule per two T cells was captured by template switching.

Findings and caveats of the study: CMV status of donors was not determined, possibly confounding expanded clonotype changes.

Combining a sample-barcoded 5' primer with a J-beta primer mix, a second PCR ran for roughly 7 to 12 cycles. All samples yielded 3 million or more CDR3-containing paired-end reads. TCRdb recomputed calls from the 5' RACE reads with MiXCR, one row per CDR3 protein. The sample includes 780,000 or so distinct CDR3 sequences, approximately 60% of them seen just once. The CDR3 extends over 14 amino acids. V was clipped by 2 bases and J by 4 bases, with 10 bases between them. Sample: blood. The chain couples TRBV12-3 or TRBV12-4 to TRBJ2-3, with D possibly matching TRBD2 (5 bases). The sequence was collected from a man aged 35-49 years in good health. Here the CDR3 DNA reads TGTGCCAGCAGTTTATCGGGAAGACCAGATACGCAGTATTTT. It translates to CASSLSGRPDTQYF.